This section outlines one T cell receptor beta chain sequence together with its context. This sample is drawn from a study of blood T cell repertoires in COVID-19. The table came from immunoSEQ multiplex PCR; TCRdb's copy has only in-frame clones and leaves some out. This table holds about 130,000 clones, roughly 88% found once. V dropped 3 bases and J dropped 5; count of bases not matched to a gene: 6. Germline lookup yields CDR1 DFQATT and CDR2 SNEGSKA (reference sequence). This CDR3 is built from 14 residues. This clonotype was obtained from a man in his fifties with acute or convalescent COVID-19. This sequence joins TRBV20-1 and TRBJ2-2; 7 positions match TRBD2. The specimen was peripheral blood. This CDR3 reads CSASPDGRTGELFF. As DNA, the CDR3 is TGCAGTGCTAGTCCCGACGGGAGGACCGGGGAGCTGTTTTTT.